Below, one TCR beta chain is given with its context. Its cognate antigen has yet to be identified. A much larger clone differs from this one at a single base, so this may be a read error. Cells that were CD4+CD25+CD127-/low were isolated as Tregs. Tregs, naive and memory CD4+ T cells from tumor, blood and ipsilateral draining lymph nodes of a few breast cancer patients underwent full-length TCR alpha and beta sequencing. Tumor tissue, along with lymph nodes from ipsilateral axillary dissection, was perfused with PBS, minced, and then digested using collagenase I and hyaluronidase. Ficoll density gradient centrifugation was used to isolate mononuclear cells from either lymph nodes or 50 ml of peripheral blood. FACS confirmed that the sorted cell populations were more than 90% pure. This specimen belongs to a study (dated by TCRdb to 2015 to 2017). With respect to the entire study: The study set out to test whether tumor-infiltrating Tregs in breast cancer get recruited from blood Tregs or are instead converted in situ from other CD4+ T cell subsets. General findings and caveats noted by the study authors: Rather than covering whole repertoires, validation in the larger cohort was restricted to a single TCR beta V-J rearrangement. Tumor memory CD4+ T cell TCR gene usage clustered with blood and lymph node memory CD4+ cells and lymph node naive CD4+ cells. The TCR alpha and beta sequences of tumor-infiltrating Tregs showed the greatest overlap with tumor naive CD4+ T cells, followed by blood naive CD4+ T cells.

Full-length TCR variable regions were amplified by 5' RACE PCR using constant-region reverse primers, and then by semi-nested PCR using Nested Universal Primer A. The ReliaPrep RNA Cell Miniprep System was used to extract total RNA, which was then reverse transcribed into 5'RACE-ready cDNA with the SMARTer RACE 5'/3' Kit. Multiplex adaptors were used to barcode full-length TCR alpha and beta libraries, and the barcoded libraries were sequenced on an Illumina MiSeq. Per the source publication's procedure: For each of nine subset-tissue groups, sequencing data from the five patients were pooled, and the groups were compared by unsupervised clustering of TCR gene usage. Repertoire similarity was calculated with the Morisita-Horn index, weighting shared sequences by their contribution to each repertoire. TCRdb cleaned the public reads at Q25 with fastp, built clones with MiXCR and kept in-frame beta chains. Identical CDR3 protein sequences are pooled into one entry, listed with their most common genes and DNA. TCRdb, not the authors, supplied the V and J calls. The sample data list more than 9,000 distinct CDR3 sequences, and more than 15% of these were observed just once. The top ten hold roughly 3.8% of the sample.

From a lookup of the germline V gene, CDR1 and CDR2 are SGHVS and FQNEAQ. The CDR3 runs 15 residues from the cysteine to the phenylalanine. Left in the record is the CDR3 DNA by itself, 45 bases read in frame from the first base. The material sequenced was Tregs sorted from a lymph node. The chain is assembled from TRBV7-8 and TRBJ2-5; the D gene identity is not certain. This receptor was obtained from a female donor with breast cancer. The CDR3 protein: CASSKGGTAQETRYF. The DNA sequence follows: TGTGCCAGCAGCAAAGGCGGCACAGCTCAAGAGACCCGGTACTTC.